This T cell receptor beta chain is drawn from a study of CD8 T cells in ankylosing spondylitis. Whole-study results and caveats: The authors reported significant enrichment of disease-linked clones in matched ankylosing spondylitis synovial fluid. Certain motif variants had earlier been reported in reactive arthritis synovial fluid and blood. Seemingly characteristic of ankylosing spondylitis blood was a TCR beta motif consisting of 7 or 8 highly homologous variants. Disease-associated clones were CD8+ and fairly uncommon in peripheral blood.

Quantitative 5'-RACE with molecular barcodes was used to make the TCR beta libraries. TCRdb re-called the 5' RACE reads with MiXCR, one entry per CDR3 protein. The sample contains over 400,000 distinct CDR3 sequences, 25% to 30% of which appear only once. Notes on this clonotype: What it binds is not known.

V lost 4 bases and J 9 bases, leaving 16 bases between the germline ends. The CDR3 covers 14 residues. CDR1 is SGHTA and CDR2 is FQGNSA in the germline V gene. Sequencing used blood, either unsorted or a sorted T cell fraction (not recorded which). The clonotype was recovered from a male donor with ankylosing spondylitis. The J gene is TRBJ2-1, the V gene TRBV7-2; D is possibly TRBD1 or TRBD2 (5 bases each). The CDR3, as DNA: TGTGCCAGCAGCTCGGGTAGGGGACGTTTTGAGCAGTTCTTC. Translating it yields CASSSGRGRFEQFF.